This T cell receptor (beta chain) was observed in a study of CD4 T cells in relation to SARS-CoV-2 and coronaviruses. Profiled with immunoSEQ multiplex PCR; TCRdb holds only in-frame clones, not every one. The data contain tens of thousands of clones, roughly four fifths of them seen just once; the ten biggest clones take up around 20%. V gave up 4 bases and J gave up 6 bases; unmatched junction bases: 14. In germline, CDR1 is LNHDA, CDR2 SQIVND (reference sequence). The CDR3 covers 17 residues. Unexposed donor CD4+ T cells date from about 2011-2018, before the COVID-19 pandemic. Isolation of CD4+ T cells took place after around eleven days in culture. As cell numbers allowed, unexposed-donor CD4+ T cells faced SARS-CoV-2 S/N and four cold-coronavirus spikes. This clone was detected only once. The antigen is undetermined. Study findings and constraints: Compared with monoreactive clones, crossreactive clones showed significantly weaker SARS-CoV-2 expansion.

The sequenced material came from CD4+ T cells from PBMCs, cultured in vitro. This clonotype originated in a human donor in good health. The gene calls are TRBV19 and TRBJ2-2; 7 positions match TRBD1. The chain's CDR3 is CASSTRPGGVGPGELFF. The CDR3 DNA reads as TGTGCCAGTAGTACCCGACCAGGGGGAGTAGGGCCCGGGGAGCTGTTTTTT.